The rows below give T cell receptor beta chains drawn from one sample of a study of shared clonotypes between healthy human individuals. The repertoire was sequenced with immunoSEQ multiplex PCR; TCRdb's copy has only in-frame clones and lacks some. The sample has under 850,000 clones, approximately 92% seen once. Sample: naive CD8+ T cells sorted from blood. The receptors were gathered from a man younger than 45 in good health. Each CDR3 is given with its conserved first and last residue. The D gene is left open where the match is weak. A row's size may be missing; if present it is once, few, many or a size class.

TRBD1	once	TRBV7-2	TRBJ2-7	TGTGCCAGCACTCCCGGGGACAGTGGCTACGAGCAGTACTTC	CASTPGDSGYEQYF
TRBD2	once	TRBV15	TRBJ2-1	TGTGCCACCAGCAGAAACCCCGGGACTAGCGGACTCTACAATGAGCAGTTCTTC	CATSRNPGTSGLYNEQFF
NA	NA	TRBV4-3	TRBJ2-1	TGCGCCAGCAGCCAAGTTTTGGGCTATGAGCAGTTCTTC	CASSQVLGYEQFF
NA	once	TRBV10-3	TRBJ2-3	TGTGCCATCAGTGAGGGGGGAACTAGCACAGATACGCAGTATTTT	CAISEGGTSTDTQYF
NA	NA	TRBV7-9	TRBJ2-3	TGTGCCAGCAGCCCGGGGACGCTTGATAGCACAGATACGCAGTATTTT	CASSPGTLDSTDTQYF
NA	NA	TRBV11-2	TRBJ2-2	TGTGCCAGCAGCTTACGACAGTTAACCGGGGAGCTGTTTTTT	CASSLRQLTGELFF
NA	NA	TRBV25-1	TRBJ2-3	TGTGCCAGCAGTGAGAGGACTGGTAGCACAGATACGCAGTATTTT	CASSERTGSTDTQYF
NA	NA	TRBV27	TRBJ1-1	TGTGCCAGTCAGGCGAACACTGAAGCTTTCTTT	CASQANTEAFF
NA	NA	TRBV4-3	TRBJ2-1	TGCGCCAGCAGCCAAGATCGAACCCGGTCGTGGTACAATGAGCAGTTCTTC	CASSQDRTRSWYNEQFF
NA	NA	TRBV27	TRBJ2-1	TGTGCCAGCAGTCCGGGAGTCGGCTACAATGAGCAGTTCTTC	CASSPGVGYNEQFF
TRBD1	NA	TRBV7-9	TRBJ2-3	TGTGCCAGCAGCTTAGACAGGGGGCGAGGGACAGATACGCAGTATTTT	CASSLDRGRGTDTQYF
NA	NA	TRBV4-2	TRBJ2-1	TGTGCCAGCAGCGGGAAGGGGCAAGCAGGGGATGAGCAGTTCTTC	CASSGKGQAGDEQFF
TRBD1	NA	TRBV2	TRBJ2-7	TGTGCCAGCAGTCTGGACAGGGGCTTCTCCTACGAGCAGTACTTC	CASSLDRGFSYEQYF
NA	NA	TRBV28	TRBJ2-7	TGTGCCAGCAGCGACAAGACCTACGAGCAGTACTTC	CASSDKTYEQYF
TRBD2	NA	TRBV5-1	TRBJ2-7	TGCGCCAGCAGCTTCTTTAGCGGGAGCTCCTACGAGCAGTACTTC	CASSFFSGSSYEQYF
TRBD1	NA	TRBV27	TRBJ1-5	TGTGCCAGCAGTTTAGGACAGGGTGTTCAGCCCCAGCATTTT	CASSLGQGVQPQHF
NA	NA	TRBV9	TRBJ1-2	TGTGCCAGCAGCGCGACCGGGACACCGAACTATGGCTACACCTTC	CASSATGTPNYGYTF
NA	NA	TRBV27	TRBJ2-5	TGTGCCAGCAGTTTATGGGGGGGCGCAGAGACCCAGTACTTC	CASSLWGGAETQYF
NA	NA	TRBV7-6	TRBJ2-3	TGTGCCAGCAGCTTAGACCCCACAGATACGCAGTATTTT	CASSLDPTDTQYF
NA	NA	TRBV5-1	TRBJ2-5	TGCGCCAGCAGCCTGTCCGAATCGTGGGAGACCCAGTACTTC	CASSLSESWETQYF
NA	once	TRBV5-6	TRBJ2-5	TGTGCCAGCAGCTTCGGGAACGTGGAGACCCAGTACTTC	CASSFGNVETQYF
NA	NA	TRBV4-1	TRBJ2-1	TGCGCCAGCAGAGAGAACAATGAGCAGTTCTTC	CASRENNEQFF
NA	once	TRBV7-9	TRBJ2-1	TGTGCCAGCAGGGCCGGGACATCTACTGAGCAGTTCTTC	CASRAGTSTEQFF
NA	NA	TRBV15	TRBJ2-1	TGTGCCACCAGCAGAGATCCGACTACGTCGAGCTCCTACAATGAGCAGTTCTTC	CATSRDPTTSSSYNEQFF
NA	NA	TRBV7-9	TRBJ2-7	TGTGCCAGCAGCTTAGGGGCAGACGAGCAGTACTTC	CASSLGADEQYF
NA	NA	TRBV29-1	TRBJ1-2	TGCAGCGACTGGACAGAACTTTATGGCTACACCTTC	CSDWTELYGYTF
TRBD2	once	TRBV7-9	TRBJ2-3	TGTGCCAGCAGCTTAGTTGCGGGAGGATTAACAGATACGCAGTATTTT	CASSLVAGGLTDTQYF
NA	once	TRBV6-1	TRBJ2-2	TGTGCCAGCAAGATAACGGGGCCCACCGGGGAGCTGTTTTTT	CASKITGPTGELFF
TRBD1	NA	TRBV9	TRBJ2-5	TGTGCCAGCAGCGTACCCGGGACAGGGGACCAAGAGACCCAGTACTTC	CASSVPGTGDQETQYF
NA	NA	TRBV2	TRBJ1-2	TGTGCCAGCAGTGACGATATAAAGACGGGCAAACCGAAAAATTATGGCTACACCTTC	CASSDDIKTGKPKNYGYTF
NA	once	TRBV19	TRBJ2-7	TGTGCCAGCCGACTCCGCCTGAGCTCCTACGAGCAGTACTTC	CASRLRLSSYEQYF
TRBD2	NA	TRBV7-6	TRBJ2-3	TGTGCCAGCAGCTCCCTCGGGACTAGCGGCACAGATACGCAGTATTTT	CASSSLGTSGTDTQYF
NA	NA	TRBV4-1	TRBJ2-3	TGCGCCAGCAGCCAAGCAGGCGGAGATACGCAGTATTTT	CASSQAGGDTQYF
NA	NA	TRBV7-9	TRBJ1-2	TGTGCCAGCAGCTCAACTGCCTCAGGGGATGGCTACACCTTC	CASSSTASGDGYTF
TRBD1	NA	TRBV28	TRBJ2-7	TGTGCCAGCCAGGAGGACAGGAGGTACGAGCAGTACTTC	CASQEDRRYEQYF
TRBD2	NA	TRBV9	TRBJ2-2	TGTGCCAGCAGCTCAGGACTAGCGGGGAACACCGGGGAGCTGTTTTTT	CASSSGLAGNTGELFF
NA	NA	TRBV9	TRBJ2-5	TGTGCCAGCAGCCCCGAGGGGGAGGGCCGAGAGACCCAGTACTTC	CASSPEGEGRETQYF
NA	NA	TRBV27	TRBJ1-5	TGTGCCAGCAGTTCGAAACACTATCAGCCCCAGCATTTT	CASSSKHYQPQHF
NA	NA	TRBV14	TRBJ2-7	TGTGCCAGCAGCCAAGATACTAGAAGGCGTGGCGAGCAGTACTTC	CASSQDTRRRGEQYF
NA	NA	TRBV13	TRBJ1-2	TGTGCCAGCAGCTTTGGTGCCCACACGGAACGGCTGTTCTATGGCTACACCTTC	CASSFGAHTERLFYGYTF
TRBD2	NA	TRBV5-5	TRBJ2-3	TGTGCCAGCAGCTTGTACGCGGGAGGAGGTATTAGCACAGATACGCAGTATTTT	CASSLYAGGGISTDTQYF
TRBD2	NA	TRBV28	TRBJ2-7	TGTGCCAGCACCATTACTAGCGGCCCGTACGAGCAGTACTTC	CASTITSGPYEQYF